This T cell receptor beta chain emerged from a study of cytomegalovirus exposure and HLA in healthy donors. Study outcomes and limitations: Reported performance of the classifier showed diagnosis of cytomegalovirus status with high specificity and sensitivity. Later, TCR association rates were found to vary by HLA locus, highest for DRB1 and lowest for HLA-C. In a later analysis, a genetic analysis reported fewer productive-TCR N-insertions in an Asian-associated ancestry cluster than the cohort average. In a later analysis, parvovirus B19, influenza, CMV and Epstein-Barr virus appeared linked to several top co-occurrence clusters.

Trimming took off 3 bases at V and 3 bases at J, with 19 bases between the two ends. This CDR3 comprises 16 residues. CDR1 and CDR2 (germline): SGDLS, YYNGEE. The PCR had 60 Vbeta and 13 Jbeta primers. Only in-frame clones appear in the TCRdb table, and some are missing; sequencing was by immunoSEQ multiplex PCR. Of roughly 110,000 clones detected, roughly four fifths appear once; the ten largest clones hold less than 3%. Regarding this clone: Its target is unknown.

V is TRBV9 and J is TRBJ2-7, with TRBD2 as a possible D gene (6 bases). Material: PBMCs. The receptor was derived from a male donor in good health and CMV-seropositive. The CDR3 region has the DNA TGTGCCAGCAGCGAGAGGGACTCCAGGAACAACTACGAGCAGTACTTC. It translates to CASSERDSRNNYEQYF.